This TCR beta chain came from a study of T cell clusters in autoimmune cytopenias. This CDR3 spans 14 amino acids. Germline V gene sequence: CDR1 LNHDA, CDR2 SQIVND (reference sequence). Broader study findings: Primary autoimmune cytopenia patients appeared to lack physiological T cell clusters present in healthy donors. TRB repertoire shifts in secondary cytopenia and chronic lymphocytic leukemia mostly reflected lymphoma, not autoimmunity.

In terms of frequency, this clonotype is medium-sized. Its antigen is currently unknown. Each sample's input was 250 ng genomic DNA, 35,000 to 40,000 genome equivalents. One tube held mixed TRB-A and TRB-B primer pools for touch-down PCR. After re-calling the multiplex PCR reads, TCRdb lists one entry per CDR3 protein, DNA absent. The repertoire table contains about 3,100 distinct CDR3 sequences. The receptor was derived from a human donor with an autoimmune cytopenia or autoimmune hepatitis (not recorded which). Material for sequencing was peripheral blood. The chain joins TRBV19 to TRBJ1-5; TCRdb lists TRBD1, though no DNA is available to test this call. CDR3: CASSISSGSQPQHF. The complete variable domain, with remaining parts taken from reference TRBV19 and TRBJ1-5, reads DGGITQSPKYLFRKEGQNVTLSCEQNLNHDAMYWYRQDPGQGLRLIYYSQIVNDFQKGDIAEGYSVSREKKESFPLTVTSAQKNPTAFYLCASSISSGSQPQHFGDGTRLSIL.